The text below deals with one TCR beta chain. With 7 bases clipped from V and 7 bases from J, the junction kept 11 bases outside the gene matches. CDR3 length equals 14 residues. Germline lookup yields CDR1 SNHLY and CDR2 FYNNEI. This specimen belongs to a study of CD8+ T cells in alopecia areata. Treatment indicated: oral pan-JAK inhibitor, 5-10 mg twice daily. Investigators isolated RNA and reverse transcribed it into cDNA to act as the sequencing template. Sequencing used immunoSEQ multiplex PCR; TCRdb keeps in-frame clones, though not all of them. The profile shows around 200,000 clones, 53% of them singletons.

The sequencing here drew on CD8+ T cells sorted from blood, taken at week 24, from a patient treated with tofacitinib. The clonotype originates from a human donor with alopecia areata. The chain joins TRBV2 to TRBJ2-7, with 9 positions matching TRBD2. Here the CDR3 DNA reads TGTGCCAGCAACGAGCGGGGGGCCCTTCGAGAGCAGTACTTC. Its protein is CASNERGALREQYF.